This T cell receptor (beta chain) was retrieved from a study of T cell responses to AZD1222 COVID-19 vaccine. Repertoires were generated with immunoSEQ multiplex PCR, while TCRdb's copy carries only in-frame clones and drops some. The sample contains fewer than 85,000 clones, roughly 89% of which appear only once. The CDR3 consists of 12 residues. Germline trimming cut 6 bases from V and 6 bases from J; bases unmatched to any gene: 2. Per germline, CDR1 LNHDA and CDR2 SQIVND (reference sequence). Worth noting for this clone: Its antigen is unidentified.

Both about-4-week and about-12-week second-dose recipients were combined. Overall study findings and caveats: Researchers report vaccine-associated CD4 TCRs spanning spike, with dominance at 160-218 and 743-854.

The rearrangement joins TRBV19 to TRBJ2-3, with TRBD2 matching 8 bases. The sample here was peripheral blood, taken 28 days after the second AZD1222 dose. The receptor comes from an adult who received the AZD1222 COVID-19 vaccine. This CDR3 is CASSPGGDTQYF. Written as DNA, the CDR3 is TGTGCCAGTAGCCCGGGGGGGGATACGCAGTATTTT. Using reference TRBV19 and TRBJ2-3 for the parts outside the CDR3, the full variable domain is DGGITQSPKYLFRKEGQNVTLSCEQNLNHDAMYWYRQDPGQGLRLIYYSQIVNDFQKGDIAEGYSVSREKKESFPLTVTSAQKNPTAFYLCASSPGGDTQYFGPGTRLTVL.